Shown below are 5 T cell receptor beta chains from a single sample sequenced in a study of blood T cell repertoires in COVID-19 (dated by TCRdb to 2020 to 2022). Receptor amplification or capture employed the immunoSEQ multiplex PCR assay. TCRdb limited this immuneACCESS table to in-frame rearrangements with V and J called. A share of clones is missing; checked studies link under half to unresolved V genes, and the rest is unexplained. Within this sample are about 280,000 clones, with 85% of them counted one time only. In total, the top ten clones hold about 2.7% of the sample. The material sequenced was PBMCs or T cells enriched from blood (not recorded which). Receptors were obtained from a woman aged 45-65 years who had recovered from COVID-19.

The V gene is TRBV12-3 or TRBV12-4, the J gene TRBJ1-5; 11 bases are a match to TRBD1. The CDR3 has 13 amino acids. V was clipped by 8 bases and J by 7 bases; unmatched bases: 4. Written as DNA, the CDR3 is TGTGCCAGCGGACAGGGGGCAGAACAGCCCCAGCATTTT. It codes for CASGQGAEQPQHF.

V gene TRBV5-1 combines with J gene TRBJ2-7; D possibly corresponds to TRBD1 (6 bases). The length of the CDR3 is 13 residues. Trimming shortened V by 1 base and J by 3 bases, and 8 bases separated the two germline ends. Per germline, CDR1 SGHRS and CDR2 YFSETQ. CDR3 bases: TGCGCCAGCAGCTTGACAGGGATCTACGAGCAGTACTTC. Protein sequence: CASSLTGIYEQYF.

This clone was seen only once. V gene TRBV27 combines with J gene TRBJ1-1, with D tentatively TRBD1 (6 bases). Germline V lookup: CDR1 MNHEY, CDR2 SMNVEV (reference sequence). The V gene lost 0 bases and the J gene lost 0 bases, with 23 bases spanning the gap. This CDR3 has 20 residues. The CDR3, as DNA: TGTGCCAGCAGTTTATCGGCCGGACAGAAAAAACTGATAATGAACACTGAAGCTTTCTTT. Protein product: CASSLSAGQKKLIMNTEAFF.

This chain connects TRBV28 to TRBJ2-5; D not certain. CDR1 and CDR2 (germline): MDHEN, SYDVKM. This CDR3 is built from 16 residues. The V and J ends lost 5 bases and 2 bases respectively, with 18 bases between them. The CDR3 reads CASSPLFVGIQETQYF. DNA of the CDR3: TGTGCCAGCAGTCCCCTCTTCGTGGGCATACAAGAGACCCAGTACTTC.

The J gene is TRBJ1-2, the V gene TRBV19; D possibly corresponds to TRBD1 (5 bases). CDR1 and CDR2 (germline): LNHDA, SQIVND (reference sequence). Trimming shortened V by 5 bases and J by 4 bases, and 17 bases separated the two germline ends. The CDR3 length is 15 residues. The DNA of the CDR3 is TGTGCCAGTAGTTCCCGACTCCCTGGGGCCTATGGCTACACCTTC. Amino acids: CASSSRLPGAYGYTF. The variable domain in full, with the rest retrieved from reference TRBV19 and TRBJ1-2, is DGGITQSPKYLFRKEGQNVTLSCEQNLNHDAMYWYRQDPGQGLRLIYYSQIVNDFQKGDIAEGYSVSREKKESFPLTVTSAQKNPTAFYLCASSSRLPGAYGYTFGSGTRLTVV.